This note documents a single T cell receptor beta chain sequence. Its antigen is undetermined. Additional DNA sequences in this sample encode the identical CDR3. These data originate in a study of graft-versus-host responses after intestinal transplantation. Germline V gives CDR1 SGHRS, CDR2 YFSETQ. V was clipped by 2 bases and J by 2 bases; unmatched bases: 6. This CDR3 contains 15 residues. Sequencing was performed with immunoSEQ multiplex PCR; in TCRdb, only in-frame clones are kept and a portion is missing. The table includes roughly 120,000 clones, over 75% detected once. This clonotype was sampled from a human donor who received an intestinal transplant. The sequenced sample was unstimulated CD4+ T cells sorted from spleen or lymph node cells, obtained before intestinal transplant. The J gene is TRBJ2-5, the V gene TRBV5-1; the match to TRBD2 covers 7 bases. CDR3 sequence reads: CASSFGLDGQETQYF. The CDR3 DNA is TGCGCCAGCAGCTTCGGACTAGACGGGCAAGAGACCCAGTACTTC.